These 5 T cell receptor beta chains originate from one sample sequenced in a study of blood T cells in healthy people across ages. A second PCR of 7 to 11 cycles used a sample-barcoded 5' primer and a J-beta primer mix. In TCRdb, the 5' RACE reads were re-called with MiXCR into one record per CDR3 protein. The data show about 2 million distinct CDR3 sequences, 49% seen once. Sequencing used blood. The receptors were sampled from a woman aged 40 to 50 in good health.

The chain is built from TRBV6-5 and TRBJ2-7; 7 bases are shared with TRBD2. CDR3 length: 15 amino acids. CDR1 is MNHEY and CDR2 is SVGAGI in the germline V gene. J gave up 0 bases and V 7 bases, and 9 bases lay outside the gene matches. CDR3 nucleotide sequence: TGTGCCAGCAAACCACAGTGGACTAGCTCCTACGAGCAGTACTTC. It codes for CASKPQWTSSYEQYF.

Details on this clonotype: This likely comes from a read error, as the CDR3 has no conserved phenylalanine or tryptophan at its end. This chain links TRBV7-8 with TRBJ1-2; 8 nucleotides line up with TRBD1. Germline-derived CDR1 and CDR2 are SGHVS and FQNEAQ. The trim removed 5 bases at V and 2 bases at J, leaving 4 bases unmatched. The CDR3 has 14 residues. The CDR3 region has the DNA TGTGCCAGCAGCAGAGACAGGGGAAACTATGGCTACACCTCC. This gives the protein CASSRDRGNYGYTS.

In the case of this clonotype: Mismatch with germline at one junction end may stem from a read error. This CDR3 reads CAGRGSGLYGYTF. CDR3 bases: TGTGCCGGCAGGGGGAGCGGACTCTATGGCTACACCTTC. The chain carries TRBV27 and TRBJ1-2; TRBD1 matches at 7 bases. The CDR3 runs to 13 residues. Germline V gives CDR1 MNHEY, CDR2 SMNVEV (reference sequence).

The chain joins TRBV7-9 to TRBJ2-2; D remains unclear. V was clipped by 6 bases and J by 4 bases, with 12 bases between them. CDR3 size: 14 residues. Per germline, CDR1 SEHNR and CDR2 FQNEAQ (reference sequence). CDR3 sequence reads: CASRGPTGTGELFF. DNA for the CDR3: TGTGCCAGCAGGGGTCCTACCGGCACCGGGGAGCTGTTTTTT.

The genes are TRBV5-8 and TRBJ2-4; D is undetermined. CDR3 length: 12 amino acids. V lost 0 bases, J lost 13 bases, and 11 bases lay in between. Germline V CDR1 and CDR2: SGHTS, YDEGEE. CDR3 region: CASSLVKGAQYF. The CDR3 DNA is TGTGCCAGCAGCTTGGTGAAGGGCGCCCAGTACTTC. Filled out from reference TRBV5-8 and TRBJ2-4, the complete variable domain reads EAGVTQSPTHLIKTRGQQATLRCSPISGHTSVYWYQQALGLGLQFLLWYDEGEERNRGNFPPRFSGRQFPNYSSELNVNALELEDSALYLCASSLVKGAQYFGAGTRLSVL.